The 26 T cell receptor beta chains presented below share a single source sample, sequenced in a study of identical twins. One entry per CDR3 protein, called by TCRdb with MiXCR from the 5' RACE reads. The sample yields roughly 470,000 distinct CDR3 sequences, roughly an eighth seen once. These records were also assigned to another study, of yellow fever vaccine responses in identical twins.

The sequencing sample was made of CD4+ T cells sorted from blood. The receptors were sampled from a woman in her late teens or twenties in good health.

V and J are TRBV6-2 or TRBV6-3 and TRBJ2-5; 7 nucleotides agree with TRBD1. The CDR3 has 14 residues. Germline V CDR1 and CDR2: MNHEY, SVGEGT. V was pared by 6 bases and J by 5 bases, with 9 bases of the junction left unmatched. The CDR3 nucleotides read TGTGCCAGCAGCAGGGGGACAGACATCGAGACCCAGTACTTC. It codes for CASSRGTDIETQYF.

The sample holds a few counts of this clonotype. The CDR3 DNA reads TGTGCCAGCCGGACAGGGCGGCCTAGCACAGATACGCAGTATTTT. Its translation: CASRTGRPSTDTQYF. The rearrangement links TRBV6-1 to TRBJ2-3, with TRBD1 matching 8 bases. J was trimmed by 0 bases and V by 8 bases; bases with no gene match: 7. Per germline, CDR1 MNHNS and CDR2 SASEGT. The CDR3 totals 15 residues.

Only a few counts were recorded for this clonotype. Here the CDR3 reads CSARDLTGLYEQYF. The DNA of the CDR3 is TGCAGTGCTAGAGACCTGACGGGTCTGTACGAGCAGTACTTC. The V gene is TRBV20-1, the J gene TRBJ2-7; D call uncertain. CDR1 DFQATT and CDR2 SNEGSKA come from the germline V gene (reference sequence). V was shortened by 0 bases and J by 4 bases, with 13 bases between the two germline ends. This CDR3 comprises 14 residues.

In its sample, this clonotype was seen a few times. The V call is TRBV12-3 or TRBV12-4, the J call TRBJ2-7; tentatively, D is TRBD2 (7 bases). CDR3 length: 16 amino acids. V was shortened by 6 bases and J by 7 bases, with 25 bases between the two germline ends. CDR3 sequence reads: CASRNYAGGPSGEQYF. The CDR3 bases are TGTGCCAGCAGAAACTACGCCGGGGGGCCTTCTGGTGAGCAGTACTTC.

This clonotype has more than one count but fewer than ten. The V and J genes are TRBV6-5 and TRBJ2-1; 9 bases map to TRBD1. Germline trimming cut 0 bases from V and 7 bases from J; bases unmatched to any gene: 7. The V gene's germline CDR1 is MNHEY and CDR2 SVGAGI. The CDR3 has 16 amino acids. The chain's CDR3 is CASSYSTGQGVNEQFF. As DNA, the CDR3 is TGTGCCAGCAGTTACTCGACGGGACAGGGTGTTAATGAGCAGTTCTTC.

This clonotype was recorded a few times. This chain links TRBV6-2 or TRBV6-3 with TRBJ1-6; no reliable D call. The V gene lost 0 bases and the J gene lost 6 bases, with 6 bases spanning the gap. Looked up from germline, CDR1 is MNHEY and CDR2 is SVGEGT. The CDR3 has 14 residues. The DNA for the CDR3 is TGTGCCAGCAGTTACTCGTCGGGTAATTCACCCCTCCACTTT. This gives the protein CASSYSSGNSPLHF.

The chain couples TRBV5-1 to TRBJ2-1, with D tentatively TRBD1 (6 bases). V lost 4 bases to trimming and J lost 9 bases, with 20 bases between them. Per germline, CDR1 SGHRS and CDR2 YFSETQ. The CDR3 sequence is 15 residues long. Here the CDR3 DNA reads TGCGCCAGCAGCCCGACAGGACCCTGGGCGCCTGAGCAGTTCTTC. This codes for CASSPTGPWAPEQFF.

This clonotype was counted only a few times. The chain joins TRBV12-3 or TRBV12-4 to TRBJ2-5, with 13 bases aligning to TRBD2. V shed 2 bases, J shed 5 bases, and the junction held 8 bases outside the gene matches. The CDR3 is 17 amino acids. CDR3 protein: CASSLSAGLAGFETQYF. The CDR3 region has the DNA TGTGCCAGCAGTTTATCGGCGGGACTAGCGGGGTTCGAGACCCAGTACTTC.

The gene calls are TRBV9 and TRBJ1-1; D not certain. The germline CDR1 and CDR2 sequences are SGDLS and YYNGEE. The V and J ends lost 0 bases and 0 bases respectively, with 12 bases between them. The CDR3 is 16 residues long. The CDR3 DNA is TGTGCCAGCAGCGTAGCCGGCAGTAAATTGAACACTGAAGCTTTCTTT. Protein: CASSVAGSKLNTEAFF.

This clonotype was seen more than once but under ten times. This rearrangement joins TRBV7-2 to TRBJ2-2, with 10 bases identical to TRBD1. Germline assignment: CDR1 SGHTA and CDR2 FQGNSA. V dropped 5 bases and J dropped 4; count of bases not matched to a gene: 4. The CDR3 has 15 amino acids. CDR3: CASSQTGGGTGELFF. CDR3 in DNA: TGTGCCAGCAGCCAGACAGGGGGCGGCACCGGGGAGCTGTTTTTT.

This clonotype was seen repeatedly, ten times or more. This chain links TRBV19 with TRBJ2-2, with D perhaps TRBD2 (5 bases). This CDR3 region has 14 residues. Germline assignment: CDR1 LNHDA and CDR2 SQIVND (reference sequence). Trimming took 1 base from V and 4 from J, leaving 7 bases between them. The CDR3: CASSIGGSTGELFF. The CDR3 nucleotides read TGTGCCAGTAGTATAGGAGGGTCCACCGGGGAGCTGTTTTTT.

V gene TRBV7-2 combines with J gene TRBJ2-2, with D unresolved. The CDR3 totals 14 residues. In germline, CDR1 is SGHTA, CDR2 FQGNSA. Trimming took off 0 bases at V and 4 bases at J, with 6 bases between the two ends. In DNA, the CDR3 is TGTGCCAGCAGCTTAGCCCCGCTCACCGGGGAGCTGTTTTTT. It yields the protein CASSLAPLTGELFF.

This clonotype was detected many times. The rearrangement uses TRBV10-1 and TRBJ2-1; 10 nucleotides match TRBD1. Germline CDR1 and CDR2: WNHNN and SYGVQD (reference sequence). V gave up 5 bases and J gave up 5 bases; unmatched junction bases: 6. The CDR3 length is 15 residues. The CDR3 DNA reads TGCGCCAGCAGTCCGGACAGGGGGAACCACAATGAGCAGTTCTTC. Translated: CASSPDRGNHNEQFF.

V gene TRBV29-1 combines with J gene TRBJ2-1, with 8 bases matching TRBD1. There are 17 residues in the CDR3. The V gene's germline CDR1 is SQVTM and CDR2 ANQGSEA. V was clipped by 6 bases and J by 7 bases; unmatched bases: 20. CDR3 bases: TGCAGCGTCCCAAGGCGCCTGGGGCAGGGGGCTAGGAATGAGCAGTTCTTC. Protein sequence: CSVPRRLGQGARNEQFF.

In its sample, this clonotype was seen a few times. The gene calls are TRBV20-1 and TRBJ2-1, with TRBD1 matching 9 bases. Germline V CDR1 and CDR2: DFQATT, SNEGSKA (reference sequence). The CDR3 sequence is 14 residues long. The V and J ends lost 3 bases and 13 bases, in that order; junction bases with no gene match: 13. CDR3 DNA: TGCAGTGCTAGTGGGGGGATCGACAGGGGGAACCAGTTCTTC. This gives the protein CSASGGIDRGNQFF.

This rearrangement joins TRBV7-2 to TRBJ2-5; 7 positions match TRBD1. Trimming cost V 6 bases and J 5 bases; bases outside gene matches: 9. The CDR3 is 14 residues long. Germline values: CDR1 SGHTA, CDR2 FQGNSA. CDR3 bases: TGTGCCAGCAGTCCCGTACAGGGGCGGGAGACCCAGTACTTC. Translated: CASSPVQGRETQYF.

This clonotype turned up a few times. The chain links TRBV14 to TRBJ2-7; D might be TRBD2 (6 bases). Trimming pared 1 base from V and 4 bases from J, leaving 14 bases between. CDR3 size: 15 residues. The germline V gene has CDR1 SGHDN and CDR2 FVKESK. The CDR3 sequence is CASSQGGTGEYEQYF. The CDR3 coding sequence is TGTGCCAGCAGCCAAGGAGGGACGGGAGAGTACGAGCAGTACTTC.

J is TRBJ2-2 and V is TRBV19; perhaps TRBD1 as D (7 bases). The germline V gene has CDR1 LNHDA and CDR2 SQIVND (reference sequence). V lost 4 bases and J lost 2, with 11 bases in between. This CDR3 region has 15 residues. DNA for the CDR3: TGTGCCAGTAGTACAGGGGGGACCAACACCGGGGAGCTGTTTTTT. Translating gives CASSTGGTNTGELFF.

The CDR3 region is CASSIGTRSLNEQFF. The CDR3 nucleotides read TGTGCCAGCAGTATCGGGACTAGGTCTCTCAATGAGCAGTTCTTC. The V call is TRBV6-4, the J call TRBJ2-1, with TRBD2 identical over 8 bases. After removal of 5 bases from V and 6 bases from J, the junction contained 9 bases not matched to a gene. This CDR3 has 15 amino acids. In germline, CDR1 is MRHNA, CDR2 SNTAGT.

The V gene is TRBV2, the J gene TRBJ2-1, with 7 bases matching TRBD2. This CDR3 contains 12 residues. CDR1 and CDR2 (germline): SNHLY, FYNNEI. Trimming cost V 8 bases and J 7 bases; bases outside gene matches: 5. The CDR3 DNA reads as TGTGCCAGCTGTGGAGCGGGGAATGAGCAGTTCTTC. The encoded protein is CASCGAGNEQFF.

The chain carries TRBV4-3 and TRBJ2-5; 7 nucleotides align to TRBD2. Germline CDR1 and CDR2: LGHNA and YSLEER. This CDR3 region has 15 residues. V shed 0 bases, J shed 4 bases, and the junction held 5 bases outside the gene matches. CDR3 loop: CASSQDRGGRETQYF. CDR3 in DNA: TGCGCCAGCAGCCAAGATCGGGGCGGGAGAGAGACCCAGTACTTC.

A few counts support this clonotype. The gene calls are TRBV7-2 and TRBJ2-7; 8 bases fit TRBD1. V gave up 1 base and J gave up 6 bases; unmatched junction bases: 5. CDR1 is SGHTA, CDR2 FQGNSA, per germline. The CDR3 is 14 residues long. CDR3 loop: CASSLGQGAIEQYF. DNA of the CDR3: TGTGCCAGCAGCTTAGGTCAGGGGGCAATCGAGCAGTACTTC.

This clonotype was counted a few times. The chain joins TRBV19 to TRBJ2-7; D is ambiguous. The ends were cut back, 8 bases at V and 1 base at J, with 9 bases in the middle. Germline CDR1 and CDR2: LNHDA and SQIVND (reference sequence). CDR3 length equals 12 residues. The CDR3 bases are TGTGCCAGTTTGTCGAATTCCTACGAGCAGTACTTC. Its protein is CASLSNSYEQYF.

In this sample, this clonotype turned up a few times. The V gene is TRBV10-3, the J gene TRBJ2-6; D uncertain. CDR3 length: 13 residues. Trimming cost V 8 bases and J 1 base, with 6 bases left between them. CDR1 and CDR2 from the germline V gene are ENHRY and SYGVKD. As DNA, the CDR3 is TGTGCCATCTTCACATCTGGGGCCAACGTCCTGACTTTC. Translating gives CAIFTSGANVLTF.

In this sample, this clonotype turned up a few times. The V and J genes are TRBV5-1 and TRBJ2-4; unclear D gene. Germline CDR1 and CDR2: SGHRS and YFSETQ. V was pared by 0 bases and J by 0 bases, with 7 bases between. There are 15 residues in the CDR3. CDR3 loop: CASSLENLAKNIQYF. CDR3 in DNA: TGCGCCAGCAGCTTGGAAAATCTAGCCAAAAACATTCAGTACTTC.

This clonotype was detected only a few times. The V and J genes are TRBV6-5 and TRBJ1-6; D unclear. The CDR3 consists of 14 residues. The germline V gene encodes CDR1 MNHEY and CDR2 SVGAGI. Trimming took off 0 bases at V and 7 bases at J, with 7 bases between the two ends. The CDR3 region is CASSYSPRNSPLHF. The DNA for the CDR3 is TGTGCCAGCAGTTACTCGCCCAGGAATTCACCCCTCCACTTT.